Listed below are T cell receptor beta chains from one sample, sequenced in a study of shared clonotypes between healthy human individuals. Libraries were prepared by immunoSEQ multiplex PCR; TCRdb keeps only in-frame clonotypes and omits some of them. The sample yields about 2 million clones, 85% to 95% seen once. Input material: naive CD8+ T cells sorted from blood. The receptors shown here come from a young man in good health. Both conserved end residues are part of each CDR3. D genes are given only for firm matches. Clone size is stated in some rows and not others, as once, few, many or a class when expanded.

CDR3 DNA	CDR3 protein	clone size	D gene	J gene	V gene
TGCAGCGTTCTGAGTGGCGTGAACGAAAAACTGTTTTTT	CSVLSGVNEKLFF	-	-	TRBJ1-4	TRBV29-1
TGCGCCAGCAGCCAAGTAACAGGGTGGGCCTACGAGCAGTACTTC	CASSQVTGWAYEQYF	-	-	TRBJ2-7	TRBV4-1
TGTGCCAGCAGCTTTGGGGACGGGGCGACCCCCGAGCAGTACTTC	CASSFGDGATPEQYF	-	-	TRBJ2-7	TRBV7-6
TGTGCCAGCAGCGGACAGGGAGAACACTTTGAAGCTTTCTTT	CASSGQGEHFEAFF	-	TRBD1	TRBJ1-1	TRBV6-6
TGTGCCAGCAGTTTAACAGGGGGTTTGAACACTGAAGCTTTCTTT	CASSLTGGLNTEAFF	-	TRBD1	TRBJ1-1	TRBV28
TGTGCCAGCAGTGAAGGTAGAGGTATTAACACCGGGGAGCTGTTTTTT	CASSEGRGINTGELFF	-	-	TRBJ2-2	TRBV6-1
TGTGCCAGCAGCACAGGGGGGGTTAGCGCGAATTCACCCCTCCACTTT	CASSTGGVSANSPLHF	-	TRBD1	TRBJ1-6	TRBV5-4
TGTGCCAGCAGTTTTTCTGGGGACACTGAAGCTTTCTTT	CASSFSGDTEAFF	-	-	TRBJ1-1	TRBV27
TGTGCCAGCAGTGAAAGGGGGGCCTCCAGGGGGCCTTTGAACACTGAAGCTTTCTTT	CASSERGASRGPLNTEAFF	once	TRBD1	TRBJ1-1	TRBV6-1
TGTGCCAGCAGTTTAGGGACTAGCGGGAGCTACGAGCAGTACTTC	CASSLGTSGSYEQYF	-	TRBD2	TRBJ2-7	TRBV27
TGTGCCAGTAGTGGGGAGAGCTCCTACGAGCAGTACTTC	CASSGESSYEQYF	-	-	TRBJ2-7	TRBV19
TGCGCCAGCAGTGAGTCGGGTTACGAGCAGTACTTC	CASSESGYEQYF	few	-	TRBJ2-7	TRBV10-1
TGCGCCAGCAGCCAAATGGGGGGACAGGTGGGTTACGAGCAGTACTTC	CASSQMGGQVGYEQYF	-	TRBD1	TRBJ2-7	TRBV4-1
TGTGCCAGCAGCGCCACAGGGGGTTCGGAGACCCAGTACTTC	CASSATGGSETQYF	-	TRBD1	TRBJ2-5	TRBV9
TGTGCCAGTAGTATTGGGGCGGGAAACTACGAGCAGTACTTC	CASSIGAGNYEQYF	-	-	TRBJ2-7	TRBV19